The 10 T cell receptor beta chains below were found in one sample sequenced in a study of shared clonotypes between healthy human individuals. Here immunoSEQ multiplex PCR was the method, and the copy in TCRdb shows in-frame clones only, minus some. The sample yields over 2 million clones, 80% to 95% seen once. Sequenced input: naive CD4+ T cells from PBMCs. Subset given: CD45RA+ positively selected. These receptors originate from a young man in good health. Some clones in this sample may be carry-over from other donors' samples.

The DNA for the CDR3 is TGTGCCAGCAGGACAGGGCCTCGAGAGACCCAGTACTTC. Its protein product is CASRTGPRETQYF. The chain carries TRBV28 and TRBJ2-5, with TRBD1 matching over 7 bases. The CDR3 has 13 residues. Germline CDR1 and CDR2: MDHEN and SYDVKM. V was clipped by 6 bases and J by 4 bases; unmatched bases: 5.

The V and J genes are TRBV7-9 and TRBJ1-4; 8 nucleotides line up with TRBD1. The germline gives CDR1 SEHNR, CDR2 FQNEAQ (reference sequence). The CDR3 is 14 residues long. V lost 5 bases to trimming and J lost 4 bases; unmatched junction nucleotides: 3. This CDR3 is CASSADRVNEKLFF. The CDR3 DNA reads TGTGCCAGCAGCGCGGACAGGGTTAATGAAAAACTGTTTTTT.

V usage is TRBV11-2 and J usage is TRBJ1-1, with D tentatively TRBD1 (6 bases). This CDR3 has 13 amino acids. V lost 2 bases and J 8 bases, leaving 12 bases between the germline ends. Germline V CDR1 and CDR2: SGHAT, FQNNGV. CDR3 amino acids: CASSLPVRGEAFF. The CDR3 nucleotides read TGTGCCAGCAGCTTACCTGTCAGGGGAGAAGCTTTCTTT.

V gene TRBV18 combines with J gene TRBJ2-2; D may correspond to TRBD1 or TRBD2 (5 bases each). CDR1 is KGHSH and CDR2 is LQKENI in the germline V gene. The CDR3 has 15 amino acids. Trimming removed 0 bases from V and 4 bases from J, with 9 bases in between. The CDR3 coding sequence is TGTGCCAGCTCACCACCGGGGGATTTCACCGGGGAGCTGTTTTTT. Amino acid sequence: CASSPPGDFTGELFF.

This chain connects TRBV7-2 to TRBJ2-1; no reliable D call. There are 14 residues in the CDR3. The V gene lost 3 bases and the J gene lost 6 bases, with 12 bases spanning the gap. Germline V gene lookup returns CDR1 SGHTA and CDR2 FQGNSA. This CDR3 is CASSFLGWINEQFF. The CDR3 DNA is TGTGCCAGCAGCTTCTTGGGTTGGATCAATGAGCAGTTCTTC.

The chain employs TRBV4-2 and TRBJ2-2; 7 bases fit TRBD1. CDR3 length equals 15 residues. CDR1 is LGHNA, CDR2 YNFKEQ, per germline. V lost 1 base and J lost 4; bases outside the gene matches: 3. The chain's CDR3 is CASSQGGQFTGELFF. The CDR3 DNA is TGTGCCAGCAGCCAAGGGGGACAGTTCACCGGGGAGCTGTTTTTT.

The CDR3 nucleotides read TGTGCCAGCAGCCATAACACGGGTATCGGCGTTGCTAACTATGGCTACACCTTC. Encoded protein: CASSHNTGIGVANYGYTF. The chain has TRBV13 and TRBJ1-2; no clear D gene. Trimming removed 5 bases from V and 0 bases from J, with 22 bases in between. Looked up from germline, CDR1 is PRHDT and CDR2 is FYEKMQ (reference sequence). The CDR3 sequence is 18 residues long. Complete variable domain (other parts from reference TRBV13 and TRBJ1-2): AAGVIQSPRHLIKEKRETATLKCYPIPRHDTVYWYQQGPGQDPQFLISFYEKMQSDKGSIPDRFSAQQFSDYHSELNMSSLELGDSALYFCASSHNTGIGVANYGYTFGSGTRLTVV.

The J gene is TRBJ2-7, the V gene TRBV19; D unresolved. Germline V gene lookup returns CDR1 LNHDA and CDR2 SQIVND (reference sequence). The V and J ends lost 0 bases and 3 bases respectively, with 15 bases between them. CDR3 length equals 16 residues. The CDR3: CASSIEGYWGIYEQYF. Written as DNA, the CDR3 is TGTGCCAGTAGTATAGAGGGATATTGGGGAATCTACGAGCAGTACTTC.

The chain recombines TRBV28 with TRBJ1-3; tentatively, D is TRBD1 (5 bases). Trimming cost V 11 bases and J 2 bases, with 10 bases left between them. The germline V gene has CDR1 MDHEN and CDR2 SYDVKM. This CDR3 has 12 residues. CDR3: CASWGPGNTIYF. The CDR3 region has the DNA TGTGCCTCTTGGGGACCTGGAAACACCATATATTTT.

V gene TRBV6-6 combines with J gene TRBJ2-7; tentatively, D is TRBD2 (5 bases). The CDR3 is 13 residues long. Germline assignment: CDR1 MNHNY and CDR2 SVGAGI (reference sequence). V shed 7 bases and J shed 4 bases, with 14 bases lying between them. CDR3 sequence (DNA): TGTGCCAGCACGGACCCCTCGGGGTACGAGCAGTACTTC. This gives the protein CASTDPSGYEQYF.